A single T cell receptor beta chain is shown here with its context. Its antigen is still unknown. Trimming removed 4 bases from V and 0 bases from J; junction bases left unmatched: 7. The CDR3 loop spans 16 amino acids. Germline CDR1 reads SEHNR; CDR2 reads FQNEAQ (reference sequence). Sample-barcoded 5' priming and a J-beta primer mix drove a second PCR of 7 to 11 cycles. TCRdb passed the 5' RACE reads through MiXCR, listing each CDR3 protein once. The data hold hundreds of thousands of distinct CDR3 sequences, with roughly 47% observed a single time. This sample was taken from a study of blood T cells in healthy people across ages. General study findings and limits: Per million T cells, TCR beta diversity dropped about linearly as age rose.

The chain uses TRBV7-9 and TRBJ2-7, with 9 bases lining up with TRBD1. The receptor was derived from a woman aged 60 to 75 in good health. The specimen was blood. The CDR3 DNA is TGTGCCAGCAGCTCGTTCCGGGACAGGGACTCCTACGAGCAGTACTTC. Residues: CASSSFRDRDSYEQYF.